The rows below give T cell receptor beta chains drawn from one sample of a study of monozygotic twins with inflammatory bowel disease. From its re-call of the 5' RACE reads, TCRdb lists each CDR3 protein once, without DNA. In all, the sample yields 310,000 or so distinct CDR3 sequences. Sample: blood. The receptors were sampled from a human donor with ulcerative colitis or Crohn's disease, or a healthy co-twin of an affected twin (not recorded which). The CDR3 runs from the conserved cysteine through the conserved F or W. Each record gives: J gene, V gene, CDR3 protein.

>TRBJ2-5|TRBV19
CASSSGTSGGETQYF
>TRBJ1-4|TRBV5-1
CASSLAAMGTNEKLFF
>TRBJ2-3|TRBV5-1
CASSLVSTDTQYF
>TRBJ2-4|TRBV15
CATGPGKNIQYF
>TRBJ2-7|TRBV20-1
CSASRSPGQTYEQYF
>TRBJ1-2|TRBV15
CATSGHPGQGTNYGYTF
>TRBJ1-6|TRBV18
CASSPLDRDSPLHF
>TRBJ2-7|TRBV25-1
CASSAGATYEQYF
>TRBJ2-7|TRBV5-1
CASSDGTARVYEQYF
>TRBJ2-7|TRBV29-1
CSVEIDRGYEQYF
>TRBJ1-5|TRBV20-1
CSALDRHNQPQHF
>TRBJ1-5|TRBV30
CAWSGGVNQPQHF
>TRBJ2-1|TRBV29-1
CSVEAGGALNEQFF
>TRBJ2-5|TRBV4-3
CASSQDLGEETQYF
>TRBJ2-1|TRBV20-1
CSARGTYNEQFF
>TRBJ1-1|TRBV5-1
CASSSTGTSTEAFF
>TRBJ2-7|TRBV28
CASSRTVRSYEQYF
>TRBJ2-5|TRBV14
CASSQDRVVEGQETQYF
>TRBJ2-7|TRBV27
CASSFSNADEQYF
>TRBJ2-3|TRBV12-3/TRBV12-4
CASRRVEFGDTQYF
>TRBJ1-2|TRBV12-3/TRBV12-4
CASSFRGQRGYTF
>TRBJ2-2|TRBV18
CASSPLLAGGSGELFF
>TRBJ2-1|TRBV4-1
CASSQDKGGTVQFF
>TRBJ2-3|TRBV7-9
CASSLAMTSDTDTQYF
>TRBJ2-3|TRBV25-1
CASSVTASTDTQYF
>TRBJ1-1|TRBV29-1
CSPQQWGNTEAFF
>TRBJ2-7|TRBV3-1
CASSQGQASSYEQYF
>TRBJ2-1|TRBV9
CASSVEDRRRGGSSYNEQFF
>TRBJ2-2|TRBV12-3/TRBV12-4
CASRHPGPNTGELFF
>TRBJ2-1|TRBV24-1
CATTGGVSNEQFF
>TRBJ1-4|TRBV28
CASSQTINEKLFF
>TRBJ2-1|TRBV5-1
CASSPGTANEQFF
>TRBJ2-7|TRBV5-1
CASRGTVPSYEQYF
>TRBJ1-2|TRBV20-1
CSASMQGANYGYTF
>TRBJ1-1|TRBV6-5
CASSYSHGGAEAFF
>TRBJ2-1|TRBV7-3
CASSLTGAGYNEQFF
>TRBJ2-7|TRBV12-3/TRBV12-4
CASSLRRVEQYF
>TRBJ2-2|TRBV2
CARSVANTGELFF
>TRBJ1-3|TRBV9
CASSVEGTSGNTIYF
>TRBJ2-6|TRBV6-1
CASSGPKTGPRSGANVLTF
>TRBJ2-3|TRBV24-1
CATREVQGDSTDTQYF
>TRBJ2-3|TRBV20-1
CSARTSGAADTQYF
>TRBJ2-3|TRBV7-2
CASSQKRGISTDTQYF
>TRBJ2-7|TRBV18
CASSPGGSHSYEQYF
>TRBJ2-1|TRBV5-4
CASRSRQGAGEQFF